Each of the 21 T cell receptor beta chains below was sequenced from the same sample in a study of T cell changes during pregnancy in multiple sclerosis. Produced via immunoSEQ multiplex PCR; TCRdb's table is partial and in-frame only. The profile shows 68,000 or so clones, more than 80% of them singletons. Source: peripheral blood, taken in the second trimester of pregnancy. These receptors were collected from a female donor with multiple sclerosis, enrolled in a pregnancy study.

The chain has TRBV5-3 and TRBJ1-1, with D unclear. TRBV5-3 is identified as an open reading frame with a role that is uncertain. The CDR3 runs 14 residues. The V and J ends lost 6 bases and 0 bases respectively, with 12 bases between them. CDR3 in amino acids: CARILTDMNTEAFF. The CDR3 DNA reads TGTGCCAGAATCCTGACTGATATGAACACTGAAGCTTTCTTT.

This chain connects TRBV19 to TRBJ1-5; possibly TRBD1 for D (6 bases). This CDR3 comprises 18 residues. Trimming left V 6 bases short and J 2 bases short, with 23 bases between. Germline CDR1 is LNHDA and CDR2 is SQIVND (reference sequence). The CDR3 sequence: CASSAIAVGAGGNQPQHF. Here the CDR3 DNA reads TGTGCCAGTAGCGCCATCGCCGTTGGGGCAGGGGGCAATCAGCCCCAGCATTTT.

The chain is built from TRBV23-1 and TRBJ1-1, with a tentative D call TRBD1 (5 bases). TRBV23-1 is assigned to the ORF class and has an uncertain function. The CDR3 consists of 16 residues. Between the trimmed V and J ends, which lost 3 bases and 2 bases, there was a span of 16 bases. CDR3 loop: CASSHPHRSLNTEAFF. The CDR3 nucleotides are TGCGCCAGCAGTCACCCCCACAGGTCTCTTAACACTGAAGCTTTCTTT.

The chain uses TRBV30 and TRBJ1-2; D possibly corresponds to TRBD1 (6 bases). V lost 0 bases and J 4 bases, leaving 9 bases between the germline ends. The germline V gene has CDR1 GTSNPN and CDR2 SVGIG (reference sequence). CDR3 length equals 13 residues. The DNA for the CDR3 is TGTGCCTGGAGTGTCGGACAGACCTATGGCTACACCTTC. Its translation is CAWSVGQTYGYTF.

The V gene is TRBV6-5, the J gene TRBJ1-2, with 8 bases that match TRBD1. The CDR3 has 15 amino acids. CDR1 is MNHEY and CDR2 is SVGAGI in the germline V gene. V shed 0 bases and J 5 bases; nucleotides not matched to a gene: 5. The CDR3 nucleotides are TGTGCCAGCAGTTACTCGACAGGGGCGGTGTATGGCTACACCTTC. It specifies CASSYSTGAVYGYTF.

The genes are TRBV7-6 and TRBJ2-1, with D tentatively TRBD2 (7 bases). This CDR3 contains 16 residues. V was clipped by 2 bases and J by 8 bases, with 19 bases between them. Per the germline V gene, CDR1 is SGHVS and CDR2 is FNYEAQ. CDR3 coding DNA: TGTGCCAGCAGCTTAATGGATTGGGGGGGGCCTCATGAGCAGTTCTTC. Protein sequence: CASSLMDWGGPHEQFF.

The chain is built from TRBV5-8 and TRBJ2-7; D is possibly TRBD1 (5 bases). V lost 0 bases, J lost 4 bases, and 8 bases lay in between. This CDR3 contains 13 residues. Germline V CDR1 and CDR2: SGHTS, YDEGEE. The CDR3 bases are TGTGCCAGCAGCTTGGACAGGAATTACGAGCAGTACTTC. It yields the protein CASSLDRNYEQYF.

The CDR3 here is CASSFGLYSNQPQHF. DNA for the CDR3: TGCGCCAGCAGTTTCGGACTTTATAGCAATCAGCCCCAGCATTTT. This chain uses TRBV10-2 with TRBJ1-5; D unclear. CDR3 length equals 15 residues. Germline CDR1 and CDR2: WSHSY and SAAADI. Trimming shortened V by 5 bases and J by 0 bases, and 11 bases separated the two germline ends.

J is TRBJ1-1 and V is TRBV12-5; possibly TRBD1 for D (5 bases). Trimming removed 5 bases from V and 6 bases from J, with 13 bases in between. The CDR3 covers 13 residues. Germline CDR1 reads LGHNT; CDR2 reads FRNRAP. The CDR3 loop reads CASGPPDSSEAFF. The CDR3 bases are TGTGCTAGTGGTCCTCCTGACAGCTCTGAAGCTTTCTTT.

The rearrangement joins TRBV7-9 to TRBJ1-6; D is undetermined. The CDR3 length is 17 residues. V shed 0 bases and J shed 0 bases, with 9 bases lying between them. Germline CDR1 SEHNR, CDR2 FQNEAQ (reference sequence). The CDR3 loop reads CASSLAAGSSYNSPLHF. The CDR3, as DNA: TGTGCCAGCAGCTTAGCAGCGGGGAGCTCCTATAATTCACCCCTCCACTTT. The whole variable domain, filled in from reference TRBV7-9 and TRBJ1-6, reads DTGVSQNPRHKITKRGQNVTFRCDPISEHNRLYWYRQTLGQGPEFLTYFQNEAQLEKSRLLSDRFSAERPKGSFSTLEIQRTEQGDSAMYLCASSLAAGSSYNSPLHFGNGTRLTVT.

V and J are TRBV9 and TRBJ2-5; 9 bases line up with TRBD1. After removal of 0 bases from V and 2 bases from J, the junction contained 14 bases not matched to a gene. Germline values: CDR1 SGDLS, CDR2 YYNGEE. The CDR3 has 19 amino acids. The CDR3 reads CASSVAGGGQGFDQETQYF. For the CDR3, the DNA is TGTGCCAGCAGCGTAGCGGGGGGAGGACAGGGGTTTGATCAAGAGACCCAGTACTTC.

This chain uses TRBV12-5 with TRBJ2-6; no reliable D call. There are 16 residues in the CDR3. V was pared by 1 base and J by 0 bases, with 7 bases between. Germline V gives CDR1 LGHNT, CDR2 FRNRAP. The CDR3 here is CASGLARSSGANVLTF. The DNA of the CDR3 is TGTGCTAGTGGTTTGGCTAGGAGCTCTGGGGCCAACGTCCTGACTTTC.

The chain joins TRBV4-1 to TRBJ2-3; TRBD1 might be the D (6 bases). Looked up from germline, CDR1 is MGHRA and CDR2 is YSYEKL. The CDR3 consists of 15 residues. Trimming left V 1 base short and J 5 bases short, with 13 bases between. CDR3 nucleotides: TGCGCCAGCAGCCAAGCTTATCTAGGGGGAGATACGCAGTATTTT. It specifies CASSQAYLGGDTQYF.

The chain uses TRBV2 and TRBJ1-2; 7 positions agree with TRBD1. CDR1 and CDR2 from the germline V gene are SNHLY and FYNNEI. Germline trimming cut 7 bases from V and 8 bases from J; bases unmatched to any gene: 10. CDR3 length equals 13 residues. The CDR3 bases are TGTGCCAGCACCGGGACAGACCCTGGGGGCTACACCTTC. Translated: CASTGTDPGGYTF. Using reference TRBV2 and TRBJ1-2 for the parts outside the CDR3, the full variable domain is EPEVTQTPSHQVTQMGQEVILRCVPISNHLYFYWYRQILGQKVEFLVSFYNNEISEKSEIFDDQFSVERPDGSNFTLKIRSTKLEDSAMYFCASTGTDPGGYTFGSGTRLTVV.

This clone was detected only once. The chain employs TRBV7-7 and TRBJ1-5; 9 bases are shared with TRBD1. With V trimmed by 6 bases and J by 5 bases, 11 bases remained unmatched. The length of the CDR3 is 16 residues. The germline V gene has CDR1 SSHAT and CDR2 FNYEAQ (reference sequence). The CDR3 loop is CASRRLQGAQDQPQHF. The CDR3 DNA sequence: TGTGCCAGCAGGAGATTACAGGGGGCGCAGGATCAGCCCCAGCATTTT.

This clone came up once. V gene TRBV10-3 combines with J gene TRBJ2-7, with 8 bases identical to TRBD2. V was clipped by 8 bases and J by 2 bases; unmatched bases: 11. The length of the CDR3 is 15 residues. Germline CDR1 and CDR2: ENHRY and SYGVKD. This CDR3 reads CAIRRGGEGTYEQYF. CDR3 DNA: TGTGCCATCCGCCGGGGGGGGGAGGGGACCTACGAGCAGTACTTC.

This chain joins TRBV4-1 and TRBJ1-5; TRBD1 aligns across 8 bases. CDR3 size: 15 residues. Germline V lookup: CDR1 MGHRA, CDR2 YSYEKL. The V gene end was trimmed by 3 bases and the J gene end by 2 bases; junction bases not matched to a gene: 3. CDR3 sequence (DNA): TGCGCCAGCAGCCAGTCGGACAGGGGCAATCAGCCCCAGCATTTT. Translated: CASSQSDRGNQPQHF.

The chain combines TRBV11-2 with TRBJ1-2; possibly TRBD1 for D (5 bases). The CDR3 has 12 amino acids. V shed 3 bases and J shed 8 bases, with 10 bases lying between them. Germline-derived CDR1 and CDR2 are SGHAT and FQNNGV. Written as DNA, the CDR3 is TGTGCCAGCAGCTTCAGGGTGGGCGGCTACACCTTC. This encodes CASSFRVGGYTF.

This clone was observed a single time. Written as DNA, the CDR3 is TGTGCCATCAGTGAGGGGAGCACCGGGGAGCTGTTTTTT. Translation gives CAISEGSTGELFF. The gene calls are TRBV10-3 and TRBJ2-2; perhaps TRBD2 as D (5 bases). From germline, CDR1 is ENHRY and CDR2 SYGVKD. The CDR3 extends over 13 amino acids. Trimming took 2 bases from V and 4 from J, leaving 5 bases between them.

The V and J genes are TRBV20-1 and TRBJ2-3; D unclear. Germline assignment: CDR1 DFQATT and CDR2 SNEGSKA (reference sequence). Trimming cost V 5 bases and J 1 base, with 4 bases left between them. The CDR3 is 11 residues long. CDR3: CSAEGTDTQYF. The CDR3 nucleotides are TGCAGTGCTGAGGGCACAGATACGCAGTATTTT.

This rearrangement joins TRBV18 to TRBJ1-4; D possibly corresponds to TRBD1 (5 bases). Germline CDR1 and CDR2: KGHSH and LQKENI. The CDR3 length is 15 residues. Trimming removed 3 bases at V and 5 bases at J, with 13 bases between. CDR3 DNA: TGTGCCAGCTCACCCGGCTCAGGGCCCAATGAAAAACTGTTTTTT. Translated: CASSPGSGPNEKLFF.